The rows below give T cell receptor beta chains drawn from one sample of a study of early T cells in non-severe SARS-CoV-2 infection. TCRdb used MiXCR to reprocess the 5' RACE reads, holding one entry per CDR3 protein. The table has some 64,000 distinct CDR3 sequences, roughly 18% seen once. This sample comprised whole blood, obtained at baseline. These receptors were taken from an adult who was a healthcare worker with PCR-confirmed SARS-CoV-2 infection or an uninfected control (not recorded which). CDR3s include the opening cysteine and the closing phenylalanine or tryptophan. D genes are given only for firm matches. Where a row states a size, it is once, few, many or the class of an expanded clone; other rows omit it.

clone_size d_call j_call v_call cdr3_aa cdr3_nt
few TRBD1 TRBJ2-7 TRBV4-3 CASSHRAGQGSYEQYF TGCGCCAGCAGCCACCGTGCGGGACAGGGTTCCTACGAGCAGTACTTC
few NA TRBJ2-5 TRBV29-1 CSVDSEADQETQYF TGCAGCGTTGATTCGGAAGCGGACCAAGAGACCCAGTACTTC
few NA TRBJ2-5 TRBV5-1 CASSLGGVQETQYF TGCGCCAGCAGCTTAGGAGGGGTCCAAGAGACCCAGTACTTC
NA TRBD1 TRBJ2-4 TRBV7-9 CASSLGGTGAKNIQYF TGTGCCAGCAGCTTAGGTGGGACAGGAGCCAAAAACATTCAGTACTTC
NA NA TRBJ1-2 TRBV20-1 CSARGRGVYGYTF TGCAGTGCTAGAGGGAGAGGGGTCTATGGCTACACCTTC
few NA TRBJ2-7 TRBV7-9 CASSSGTEGRIYEQYF TGTGCCAGCAGCTCCGGGACGGAGGGGCGAATCTACGAGCAGTACTTC
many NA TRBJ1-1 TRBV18 CASSPSGIMNTEAFF TGTGCCAGCTCACCTTCGGGAATAATGAACACTGAAGCTTTCTTT
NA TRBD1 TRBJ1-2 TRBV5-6 CASSSTGGYYGYTF TGTGCCAGCAGCTCAACAGGGGGCTACTATGGCTACACCTTC
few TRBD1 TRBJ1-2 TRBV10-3 CATKDRDGYTF TGTGCCACCAAGGACAGGGATGGCTACACCTTC
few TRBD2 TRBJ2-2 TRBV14 CASSRKLAGGSGELFF TGTGCCAGCAGCCGCAAACTAGCGGGAGGATCCGGGGAGCTGTTTTTT
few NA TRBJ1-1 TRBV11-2 CASSLAGHRVNTEAFF TGTGCCAGCAGCTTAGCAGGGCACCGGGTGAACACTGAAGCTTTCTTT
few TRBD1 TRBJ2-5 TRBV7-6 CASSPSRDRGPETQYF TGTGCCAGCAGCCCGAGCCGGGACAGGGGGCCGGAGACCCAGTACTTC
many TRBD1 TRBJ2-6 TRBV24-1 CATSAPDRDSGANVLTF TGTGCCACCAGTGCCCCGGACAGGGACTCTGGGGCCAACGTCCTGACTTTC
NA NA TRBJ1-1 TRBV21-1 CASPNRGWTTEAFF TGTGCCAGCCCCAACAGGGGGTGGACCACTGAAGCTTTCTTT
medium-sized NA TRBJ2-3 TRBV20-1 CSARDPNGPDTQYF TGCAGTGCTAGAGACCCAAACGGCCCAGATACGCAGTATTTT
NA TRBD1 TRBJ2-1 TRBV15 CATSRGTGSDEQFF TGTGCCACCAGCAGAGGGACAGGAAGCGATGAGCAGTTCTTC
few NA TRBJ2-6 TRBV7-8 CASSLASVSTVSGANVLTF TGTGCCAGCAGCTTAGCGTCGGTCAGTACCGTCTCTGGGGCCAACGTCCTGACTTTC
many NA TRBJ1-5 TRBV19 CASSRSGRGNQPQHF TGTGCCAGTAGTCGATCGGGCAGGGGAAATCAGCCCCAGCATTTT
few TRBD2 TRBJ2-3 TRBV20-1 CSALAGDVTDTQYF TGCAGTGCATTAGCGGGGGACGTCACAGATACGCAGTATTTT
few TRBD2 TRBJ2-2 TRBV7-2 CASSLKVFRGRASGELFF TGTGCCAGCAGCTTAAAAGTGTTTCGCGGGAGGGCCTCCGGGGAGCTGTTTTTT
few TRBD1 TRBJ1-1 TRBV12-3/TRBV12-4 CASSRTGGDTEAFF TGTGCCAGCAGCCGGACAGGGGGGGACACTGAAGCTTTCTTT
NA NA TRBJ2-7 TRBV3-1 CASSRRRLNEQYF TGTGCCAGCAGCCGCAGAAGGCTAAACGAGCAGTACTTC
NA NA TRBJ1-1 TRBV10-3 CAISESRGVNTEAFF TGTGCCATCAGTGAGTCTAGGGGCGTGAACACTGAAGCTTTCTTT
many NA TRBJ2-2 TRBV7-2 CASSSLGGHGELFF TGTGCCAGCAGCTCCCTCGGAGGGCACGGGGAGCTGTTTTTT
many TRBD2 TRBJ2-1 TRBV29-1 CSVEGSGIEQFF TGCAGCGTTGAAGGTAGCGGGATTGAGCAGTTCTTC
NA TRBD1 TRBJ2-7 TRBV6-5 CASSNDRVREQYF TGTGCCAGCAGTAACGACAGGGTGAGGGAGCAGTACTTC
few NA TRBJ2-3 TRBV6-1 CASSVGTFTDTQYF TGTGCCAGCAGTGTCGGGACCTTCACAGATACGCAGTATTTT
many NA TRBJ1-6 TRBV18 CASSPPHAAPLHF TGTGCCAGCTCACCACCGCACGCGGCACCCCTCCACTTT
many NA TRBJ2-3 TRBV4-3 CASSGDSRTDTQYF TGCGCCAGCAGCGGGGACTCCCGCACAGATACGCAGTATTTT
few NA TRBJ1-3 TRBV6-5 CASSYFEPGPGNTIYF TGTGCCAGCAGTTACTTTGAGCCAGGCCCTGGAAACACCATATATTTT
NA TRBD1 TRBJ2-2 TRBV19 CASRTTDRGPNTGELFF TGTGCCAGTAGAACTACCGACAGGGGGCCGAACACCGGGGAGCTGTTTTTT
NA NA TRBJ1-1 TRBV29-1 CSVVRARTEAFF TGCAGCGTTGTCAGGGCGCGCACTGAAGCTTTCTTT
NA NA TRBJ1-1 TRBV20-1 CSALPEPTEAFF TGCAGTGCTCTTCCAGAACCCACTGAAGCTTTCTTT